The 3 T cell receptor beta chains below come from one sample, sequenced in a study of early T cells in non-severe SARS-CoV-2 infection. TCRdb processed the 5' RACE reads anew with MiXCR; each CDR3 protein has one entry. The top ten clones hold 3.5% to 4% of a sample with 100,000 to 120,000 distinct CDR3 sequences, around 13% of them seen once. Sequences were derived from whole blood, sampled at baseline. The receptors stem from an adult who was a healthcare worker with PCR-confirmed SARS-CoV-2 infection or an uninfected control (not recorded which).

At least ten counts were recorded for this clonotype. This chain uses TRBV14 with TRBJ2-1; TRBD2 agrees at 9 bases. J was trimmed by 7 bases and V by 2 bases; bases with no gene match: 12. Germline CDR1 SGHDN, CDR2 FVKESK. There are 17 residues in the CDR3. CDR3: CASSQWLTREGRNEQFF. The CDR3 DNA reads TGTGCCAGCAGCCAATGGTTGACGCGGGAGGGCCGTAATGAGCAGTTCTTC.

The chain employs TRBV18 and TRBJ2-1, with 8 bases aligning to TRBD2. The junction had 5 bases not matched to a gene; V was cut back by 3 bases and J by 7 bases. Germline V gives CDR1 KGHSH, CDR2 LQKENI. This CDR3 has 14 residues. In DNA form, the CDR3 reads TGTGCCAGCTCACCGAGGACTAGCCGGAATGAGCAGTTCTTC. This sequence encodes CASSPRTSRNEQFF.

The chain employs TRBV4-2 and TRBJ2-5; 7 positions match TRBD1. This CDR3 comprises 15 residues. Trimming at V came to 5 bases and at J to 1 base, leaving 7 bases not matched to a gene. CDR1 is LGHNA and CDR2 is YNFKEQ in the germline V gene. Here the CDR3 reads CASSEGQPLQETQYF. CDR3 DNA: TGTGCCAGCAGCGAGGGACAGCCACTCCAAGAGACCCAGTACTTC.